This entry concerns a single T cell receptor beta chain. Its antigen remains unknown. The V and J ends lost 5 bases and 4 bases, in that order; junction bases with no gene match: 5. The CDR3 is made up of 14 amino acids. Germline V lookup: CDR1 MNHEY, CDR2 SMNVEV (reference sequence). This sample is drawn from a study of cytomegalovirus exposure and HLA in healthy donors. General study findings and limits: Among TCR beta chains, those listed as cytomegalovirus-associated numbered more than 150. A previous analysis found most TCR beta V segments productive roughly 87% or roughly 30% of the time. Analysis was carried out at a later point, and it linked a missense DCLRE1C variant to TCR beta V- and J-gene trimming. In terms of immune exposure information, only CMV serostatus was available.

The study ran its PCR with 60 Vbeta and 13 Jbeta primers. Measured with immunoSEQ multiplex PCR; TCRdb has only the in-frame clones, and not every one. Of about 130,000 clones detected, about three quarters appear once; the ten largest clones hold 3% to 5%. This TCR derives from a male donor in good health and CMV-seronegative. The genes are TRBV27 and TRBJ2-5; the match to TRBD1 covers 9 bases. Sequenced material: PBMCs. The CDR3 nucleotides are TGTGCCAGCAGTCAGACAGGGGGAGGAGAGACCCAGTACTTC. This sequence encodes CASSQTGGGETQYF.